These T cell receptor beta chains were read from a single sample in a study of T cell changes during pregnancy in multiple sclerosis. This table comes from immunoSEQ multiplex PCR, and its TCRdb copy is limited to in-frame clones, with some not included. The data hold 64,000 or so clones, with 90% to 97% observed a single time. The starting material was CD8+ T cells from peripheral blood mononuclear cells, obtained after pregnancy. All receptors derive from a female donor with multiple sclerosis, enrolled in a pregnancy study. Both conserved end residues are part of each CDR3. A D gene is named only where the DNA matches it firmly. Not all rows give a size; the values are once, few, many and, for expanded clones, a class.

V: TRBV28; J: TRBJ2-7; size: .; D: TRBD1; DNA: TGTGCCAGCAGCACGACAGGGACCCCCTACGAGCAGTACTTC; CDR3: CASSTTGTPYEQYF
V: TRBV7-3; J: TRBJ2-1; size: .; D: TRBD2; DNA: TGTGCCAGCAGCTCGGGGACTAGCGGGGGAGATGAGCAGTTCTTC; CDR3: CASSSGTSGGDEQFF
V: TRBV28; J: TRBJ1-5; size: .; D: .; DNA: TGTGCCAGCACCTCAACAGGTATGGGGCAGCCCCAGCATTTT; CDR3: CASTSTGMGQPQHF
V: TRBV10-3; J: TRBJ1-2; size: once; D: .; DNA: TGTGCCATCAGTGAGCCTAACGACCCAGGGAGGAACTATGGCTACACCTTC; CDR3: CAISEPNDPGRNYGYTF
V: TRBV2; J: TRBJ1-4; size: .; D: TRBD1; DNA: TGTGCCAGCAGTTCCCCGACAGGGATGGGGGAAAAACTGTTTTTT; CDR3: CASSSPTGMGEKLFF
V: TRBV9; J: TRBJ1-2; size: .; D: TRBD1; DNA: TGTGCCAGCAGCCCTGGGACAGATCCTAACTATGGCTACACCTTC; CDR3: CASSPGTDPNYGYTF
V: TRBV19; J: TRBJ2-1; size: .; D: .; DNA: TGTGCCAGTAACCGCGTGGGCCGATCCTACAATGAGCAGTTCTTC; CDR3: CASNRVGRSYNEQFF
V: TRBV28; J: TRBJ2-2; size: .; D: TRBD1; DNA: TGTGCCAGCAGTATGGGCTCTGACAGGGCCGACACCGGGGAGCTGTTTTTT; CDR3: CASSMGSDRADTGELFF
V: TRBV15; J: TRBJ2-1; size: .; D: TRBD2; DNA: TGTGCCACCAGCAGACCCGGACTAGCGGACAATGAGCAGCTCTTC; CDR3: CATSRPGLADNEQLF
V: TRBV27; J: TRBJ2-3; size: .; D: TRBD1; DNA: TGTGCCAGCAGTTTAGACACGACAGGGGGTATGGATACGCAGTATTTT; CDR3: CASSLDTTGGMDTQYF
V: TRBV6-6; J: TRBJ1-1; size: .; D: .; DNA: TGTGCCAGCAGTTACACAGCTACAGGGAACACTGAAGCTTTCTTT; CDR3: CASSYTATGNTEAFF
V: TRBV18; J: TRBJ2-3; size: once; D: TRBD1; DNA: TGTGCCAGCTCACCCGACAGGGGATATAGAGATACGCAGTATTTT; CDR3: CASSPDRGYRDTQYF
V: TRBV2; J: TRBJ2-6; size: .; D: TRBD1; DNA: TGTGCCAGCAGTGGATTCAGGGGGCTCAATTCTGGGGCCAACGTCCTGACTTTC; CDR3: CASSGFRGLNSGANVLTF
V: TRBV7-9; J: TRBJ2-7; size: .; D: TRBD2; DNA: TGTGCCAGCACCACGGGGCGCGGGAGGAGCTCCTACGAGCAGTACTTC; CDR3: CASTTGRGRSSYEQYF
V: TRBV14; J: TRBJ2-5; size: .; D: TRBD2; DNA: TGTGCCAGCAGCCAAGCTCTGGGGGGGAGCGGAGAGACCCAGTACTTC; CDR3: CASSQALGGSGETQYF
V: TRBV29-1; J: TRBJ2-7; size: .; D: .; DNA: TGCAGCGTTGAAGATCAGGTAACTAGCAATTCCTACGAGCAGTACTTC; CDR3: CSVEDQVTSNSYEQYF
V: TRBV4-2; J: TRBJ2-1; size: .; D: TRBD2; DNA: TGTGCCAGCAGCCTCCGACTAGCGGGAGACCAAAACAATGAGCAGTTCTTC; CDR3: CASSLRLAGDQNNEQFF
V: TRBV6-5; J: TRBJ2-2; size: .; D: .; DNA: TGTGCCAGCAGTTACTCGGGAGTATCGAACACCGGGGAGCTGTTTTTT; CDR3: CASSYSGVSNTGELFF
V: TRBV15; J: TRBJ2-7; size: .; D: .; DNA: TGTGCCACCAGCAGAGTCAGCGACTACGAGCAGTACTTC; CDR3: CATSRVSDYEQYF
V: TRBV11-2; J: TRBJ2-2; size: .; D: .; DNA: TGTGCCAGCAGCTTAGCAGGGTGGCTGTTTTTT; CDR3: CASSLAGWLFF
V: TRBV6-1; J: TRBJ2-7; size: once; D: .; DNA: TGTGCCAGCAGTGAATTTGGCCCGCCCTACGAGCAGTACTTC; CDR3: CASSEFGPPYEQYF
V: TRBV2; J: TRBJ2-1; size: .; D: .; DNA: TGTGCCAGCAAAATTGGCTCAGGGCCCGGCTCCTACAATGAGCAGTTCTTC; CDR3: CASKIGSGPGSYNEQFF
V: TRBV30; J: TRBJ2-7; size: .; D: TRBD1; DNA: TGTGCCTGGACCATACAGGGGGACGAGCAGTACTTC; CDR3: CAWTIQGDEQYF
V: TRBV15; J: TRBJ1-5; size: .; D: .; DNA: TGTGCCACCAGCAGTTTAGGAGTAAATCAGCCCCAGCATTTT; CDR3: CATSSLGVNQPQHF
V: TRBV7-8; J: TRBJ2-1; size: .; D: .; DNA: TGTGCCAGCAGCCCGGGTGGCGTGCGGGCCCCCTACAATGAGCAGTTCTTC; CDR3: CASSPGGVRAPYNEQFF
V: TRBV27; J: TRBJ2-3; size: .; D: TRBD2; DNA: TGTGCCAGCCGACTAGCGGGAGGGCCCACAGATACGCAGTATTTT; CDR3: CASRLAGGPTDTQYF
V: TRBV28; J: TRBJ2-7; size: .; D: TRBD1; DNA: TGTGCCAGCAGTCCCAGGGACAGGGTCAACGAGCAGTACTTC; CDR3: CASSPRDRVNEQYF
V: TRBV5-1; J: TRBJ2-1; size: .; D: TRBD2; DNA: TGCGCCAGCCTGTGGTCAGCGGGAGTTGGTGAGCAGTTCTTC; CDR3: CASLWSAGVGEQFF
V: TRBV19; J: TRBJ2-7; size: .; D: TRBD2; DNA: TGTGCCAGTAGTAGCAGCAGCGGGAGTATTTACGAGCAGTACTTC; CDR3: CASSSSSGSIYEQYF
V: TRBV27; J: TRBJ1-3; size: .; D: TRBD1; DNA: TGTGCCAGCAGTTTATCCACAGGGGTTGGAAACACCATATATTTT; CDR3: CASSLSTGVGNTIYF
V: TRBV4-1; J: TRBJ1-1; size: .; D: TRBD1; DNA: TGCGCCAGCAGCCAGGATCGGACAGGGCTTATGAACACTGAAGCTTTCTTT; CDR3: CASSQDRTGLMNTEAFF
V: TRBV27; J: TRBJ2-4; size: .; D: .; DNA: TGTGCCAGCAGTTTATCCTCGGAGGGTATAGGAAACATTCAGTACTTC; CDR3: CASSLSSEGIGNIQYF
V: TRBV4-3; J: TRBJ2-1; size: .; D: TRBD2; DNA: TGCGCCAGCAGCCATGAACCAGCGGGAGTGGGGCTCTACAATGAGCAGTTCTTC; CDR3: CASSHEPAGVGLYNEQFF
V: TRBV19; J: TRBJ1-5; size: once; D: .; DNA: TGTGCCAGCTTGGGGTTCGGCGGGAATCAGCCCCAGCATTTT; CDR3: CASLGFGGNQPQHF
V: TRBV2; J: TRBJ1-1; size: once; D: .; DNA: TGTGCCAGCAAAATGTTGGGGGCGCATAATGAAGCTTTCTTT; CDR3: CASKMLGAHNEAFF
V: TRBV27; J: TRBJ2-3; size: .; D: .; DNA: TGTGCCAGCAGTACGACAGGAGGCAAGCCGGCGCAGTATTTT; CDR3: CASSTTGGKPAQYF
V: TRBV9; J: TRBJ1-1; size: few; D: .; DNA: TGTGCCAGCAGCGTAGACCCCCAGGGGCAGGATGAAGCTTTCTTT; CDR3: CASSVDPQGQDEAFF
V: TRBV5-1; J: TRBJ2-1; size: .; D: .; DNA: TGCGCCAGCAGCTTGCGAAGCGGGTCATCGAATGAGCAGTTCTTC; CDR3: CASSLRSGSSNEQFF
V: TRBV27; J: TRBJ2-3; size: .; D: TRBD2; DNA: TGTGCCAGCAGTTCCCGACTAGCGGGGGCCACAGATACGCAGTATTTT; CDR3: CASSSRLAGATDTQYF
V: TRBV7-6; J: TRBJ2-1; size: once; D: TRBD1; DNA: TGTGCCAGCAGCTTACGGGACAGGGGGCTCTACAATGAGCAGTTCTTC; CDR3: CASSLRDRGLYNEQFF
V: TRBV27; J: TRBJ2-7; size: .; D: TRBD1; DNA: TGTGCCAGCAGTTTAGGGGACAGGGAAGACGAGCAGTACTTC; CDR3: CASSLGDREDEQYF
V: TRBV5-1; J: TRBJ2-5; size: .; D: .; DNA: TGCGCCAGCAGCTTGGCCTCCGCAGGGCCCTCCCAAGAGACCCAGTACTTC; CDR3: CASSLASAGPSQETQYF
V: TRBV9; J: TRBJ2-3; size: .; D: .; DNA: TGTGCCAGCAGCCCCGAACAGTACTCGGATACGCAGTATTTT; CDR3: CASSPEQYSDTQYF
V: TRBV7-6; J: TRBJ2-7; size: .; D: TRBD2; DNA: TGTGCCAGCAGCCTTAGGGAGGGCATCTACGAGCAGTACTTC; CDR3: CASSLREGIYEQYF
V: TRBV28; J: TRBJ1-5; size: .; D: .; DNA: TGTGCCAGCAGTTTTTTCGGCACCACCAGGAATCAGCCCCAGCATTTT; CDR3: CASSFFGTTRNQPQHF
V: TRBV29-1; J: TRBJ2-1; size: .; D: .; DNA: TGCAGCGTTGAGACTACTAGCCACAATGAGCAGTTCTTC; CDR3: CSVETTSHNEQFF
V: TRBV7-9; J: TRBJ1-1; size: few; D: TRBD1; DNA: TGTGCCAGCAGCCCACTAGGGGGCTTGAACACTGAAGCTTTCTTT; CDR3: CASSPLGGLNTEAFF
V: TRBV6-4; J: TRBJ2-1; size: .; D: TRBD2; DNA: TGTGCCAGCAGTGACCTTAGCGGGAGGGCCGTATATGAGCAGTTCTTC; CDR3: CASSDLSGRAVYEQFF
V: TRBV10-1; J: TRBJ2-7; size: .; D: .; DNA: TGCGCCAGCAGTGTAACGGACAGACCCCTCTACGAGCAGTACTTC; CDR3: CASSVTDRPLYEQYF
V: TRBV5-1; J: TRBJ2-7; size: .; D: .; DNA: TGCGCCAGCAGCTTGACACAGGGCACCTACGAGCAGTACTTC; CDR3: CASSLTQGTYEQYF